This T cell receptor (beta chain) was identified during a study of T cell repertoires in cytomegalovirus infection. The table lists this clonotype with a few counts. The antigen is undetermined. J was trimmed by 5 bases and V by 0 bases; bases with no gene match: 9. The CDR3 runs 16 residues. Germline values: CDR1 SGHAT, CDR2 FQNNGV. TCRdb reprocessed the reads with MiXCR, giving one entry per CDR3 protein. This sample has 55,000 to 70,000 distinct CDR3 sequences, with about 22% found just once. Sequencing input: PBMCs, sequenced either directly or after in vitro stimulation (not recorded which). The rearrangement links TRBV11-2 to TRBJ2-5; 7 positions match TRBD2. This TCR was sampled from a human donor in good health (CMV status not recorded). Some clones in this sample may be carry-over from other donors' samples. Written as DNA, the CDR3 is TGTGCCAGCAGCTTAGATCAGGCGGGAGTATCGGAGACCCAGTACTTC. It translates to CASSLDQAGVSETQYF.